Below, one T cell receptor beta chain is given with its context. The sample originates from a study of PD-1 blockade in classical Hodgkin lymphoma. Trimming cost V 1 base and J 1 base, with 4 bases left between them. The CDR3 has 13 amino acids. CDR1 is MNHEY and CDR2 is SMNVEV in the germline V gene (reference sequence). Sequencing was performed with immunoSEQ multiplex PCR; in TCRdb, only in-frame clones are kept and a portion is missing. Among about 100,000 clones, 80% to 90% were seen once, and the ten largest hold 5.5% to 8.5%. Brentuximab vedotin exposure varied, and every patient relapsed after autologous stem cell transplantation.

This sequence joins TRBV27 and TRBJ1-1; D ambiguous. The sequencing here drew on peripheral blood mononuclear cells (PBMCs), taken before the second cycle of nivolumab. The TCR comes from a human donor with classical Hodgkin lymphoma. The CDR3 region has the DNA TGTGCCAGCAGTTTATTGGCGAACACTGAAGCTTTCTTT. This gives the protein CASSLLANTEAFF.